This T cell receptor (beta chain) was found in a study of T cell repertoires in cytomegalovirus infection. About the study: The study used recently identified HLA-C-restricted and well-studied HLA-B-restricted CMV epitopes. CMV infection together with matching HLA type was indicated by public TCR beta signatures.

CDR3 length: 13 amino acids. Germline values: CDR1 SGHDT, CDR2 YYEEEE. The germline V and J ends were trimmed by 4 bases and 2 bases, with 9 bases remaining between them. On this clonotype: As yet, its antigen is unknown.

MiXCR, run by TCRdb on the reads, gives a single entry per CDR3 protein. The repertoire holds roughly 990,000 distinct CDR3 sequences, with around 31% as singletons. Study findings and constraints: Dominating the ex vivo response were HLA-C-restricted CMV-specific TCR beta clonotypes.

The sequencing used cultured CD8+ T cells from PBMCs, collected from culture after CMV antigen stimulation. V usage is TRBV5-6 and J usage is TRBJ2-5, with TRBD2 as a possible D gene (6 bases). This clonotype was sampled from a human donor in good health (CMV status not recorded). Some clones in this sample may be carry-over from other donors' samples. The CDR3 sequence is CASSAAGQETQYF. In DNA form, the CDR3 reads TGTGCCAGCAGCGCCGCGGGGCAAGAGACCCAGTACTTC.